This T cell receptor beta chain was sequenced in a study of radiation and T cells in renal cell carcinoma. Study at large: Nephrectomy followed 15 Gy stereotactic body radiation by 4 weeks.

Time point of the sample: blood 2 weeks post-SBRT. The treatment was: 15 Gy SBRT to primary tumor, nephrectomy 4 weeks later. Blood was sampled at baseline, 2 weeks and 4 weeks after SBRT. V was pared by 0 bases and J by 5 bases, with 8 bases between. The CDR3 runs to 14 residues. The germline gives CDR1 SGDLS, CDR2 YYNGEE. Clones were sequenced by immunoSEQ multiplex PCR, and TCRdb holds only the in-frame ones, with some missing. This sample has some 150,000 clones; about nine tenths occur once, and the top ten carry about an eighth. Findings and caveats of the study: Baseline intratumoral clonotype presence is unknown without pretreatment biopsies. In blood, top tumor clones expanded by 2 weeks, shrinking by 4.

This clone has more than one count but fewer than ten. What it binds is not known. Material: blood, obtained from a patient whose treatment included radiotherapy and nephrectomy. This sequence originates from a woman between 50 and 59 years old with renal cell carcinoma. This rearrangement joins TRBV9 to TRBJ2-2; D not resolved. The chain's CDR3 is CASSVVIGTGELFF. The CDR3 DNA reads as TGTGCCAGCAGCGTAGTCATAGGTACCGGGGAGCTGTTTTTT.